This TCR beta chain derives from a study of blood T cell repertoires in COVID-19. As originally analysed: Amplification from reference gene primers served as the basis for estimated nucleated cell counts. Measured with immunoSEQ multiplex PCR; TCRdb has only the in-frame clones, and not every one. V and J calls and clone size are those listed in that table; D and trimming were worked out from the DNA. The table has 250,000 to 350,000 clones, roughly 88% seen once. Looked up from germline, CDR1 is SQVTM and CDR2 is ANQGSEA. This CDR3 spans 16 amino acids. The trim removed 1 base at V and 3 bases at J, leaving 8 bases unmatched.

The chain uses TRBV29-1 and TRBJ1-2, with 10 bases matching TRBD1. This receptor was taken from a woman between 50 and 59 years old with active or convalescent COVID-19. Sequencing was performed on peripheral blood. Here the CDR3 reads CSVEGRGTGEDYGYTF. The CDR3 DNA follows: TGCAGCGTTGAAGGTCGTGGGACAGGGGAGGACTATGGCTACACCTTC.